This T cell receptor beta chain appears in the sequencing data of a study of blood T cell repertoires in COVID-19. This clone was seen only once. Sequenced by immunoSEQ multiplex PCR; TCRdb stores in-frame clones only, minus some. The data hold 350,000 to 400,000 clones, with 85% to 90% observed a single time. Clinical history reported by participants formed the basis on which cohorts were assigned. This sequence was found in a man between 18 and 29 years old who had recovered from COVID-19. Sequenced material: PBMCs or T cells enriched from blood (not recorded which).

Here the CDR3 DNA reads TGTGCCAGCAGCCAAGGGGGCCTGAACACCGGGGAGCTGTTTTTT. It yields the protein CASSQGGLNTGELFF. The chain has TRBV7-2 and TRBJ2-2, with 7 positions matching TRBD1. Germline lookup yields CDR1 SGHTA and CDR2 FQGNSA. The V gene end was trimmed by 5 bases and the J gene end by 1 base; junction bases not matched to a gene: 4. The CDR3 has 15 residues.